The 31 T cell receptor beta chains below were found in one sample sequenced in a study of glioma-infiltrating T cells after dendritic cell vaccination. Generated by immunoSEQ multiplex PCR, the TCRdb table keeps only in-frame clones and is missing some. There are approximately 100,000 clones in the sample; 79% occur only once, and about 6.5% lies in the top ten. Sequences were derived from blood, sampled before dendritic cell vaccination. These receptor sequences come from a human donor with glioblastoma.

The chain uses TRBV15 and TRBJ1-3; no firm D call. Germline lookup yields CDR1 LNHNV and CDR2 YYDKDF (reference sequence). The CDR3 has 15 amino acids. V shed 0 bases and J shed 2 bases, with 8 bases lying between them. The CDR3 DNA follows: TGTGCCACCAGCAGAGATCGGGGTGCTGGAAACACCATATATTTT. Translating gives CATSRDRGAGNTIYF.

This clone was counted a single time. The chain joins TRBV5-1 to TRBJ2-2; 7 bases are shared with TRBD2. Germline trimming cut 0 bases from V and 3 bases from J; bases unmatched to any gene: 11. Germline V gene sequence: CDR1 SGHRS, CDR2 YFSETQ. The CDR3 sequence is 18 residues long. CDR3 amino acids: CASSLGGGSSAYTGELFF. Here the CDR3 DNA reads TGCGCCAGCAGCTTGGGCGGCGGGAGTTCGGCGTACACCGGGGAGCTGTTTTTT.

This clone came up once. The rearrangement uses TRBV2 and TRBJ2-1, with a weak D call TRBD2 (5 bases). V dropped 10 bases and J dropped 6 bases, with 13 bases sitting between them. Germline CDR1 and CDR2: SNHLY and FYNNEI. The CDR3 length is 12 residues. CDR3 in amino acids: CATDSGRNEQFF. The CDR3 region has the DNA TGTGCCACGGACTCCGGCCGCAATGAGCAGTTCTTC.

The chain links TRBV11-3 to TRBJ2-3; 9 bases align to TRBD2. V was pared by 3 bases and J by 2 bases, with 3 bases of the junction left unmatched. From germline, CDR1 is SGHNT and CDR2 YENEEA. The CDR3 covers 15 residues. The CDR3 bases are TGTGCCAGCAGCTTTGCGGGGGGGATCACAGATACGCAGTATTTT. Translated, it gives CASSFAGGITDTQYF.

This clone showed up just a few times. V usage is TRBV6-5 and J usage is TRBJ1-6; D call uncertain. V lost 5 bases and J lost 14, with 19 bases in between. This CDR3 has 14 residues. The germline gives CDR1 MNHEY, CDR2 SVGAGI. The CDR3 protein is CASSSSGFPGALHF. The CDR3 DNA reads TGTGCCAGCAGTAGTTCAGGTTTTCCGGGAGCCCTCCACTTT.

This sequence joins TRBV7-3 and TRBJ2-3; possible D gene TRBD2, 5 bases. Trimming took off 0 bases at V and 5 bases at J, with 12 bases between the two ends. This CDR3 is 15 amino acids long. Per germline, CDR1 SGHTA and CDR2 FQGTGA. The CDR3 DNA sequence: TGTGCCAGCAGCTTAACGTTAGCGTGGGGAGATACGCAGTATTTT. This sequence encodes CASSLTLAWGDTQYF.

The V and J genes are TRBV7-2 and TRBJ2-5, with D possibly being TRBD2 (5 bases). Germline CDR1 reads SGHTA; CDR2 reads FQGNSA. There are 14 residues in the CDR3. Trimming cost V 2 bases and J 5 bases, with 12 bases left between them. The CDR3 coding sequence is TGTGCCAGCAGCTTATCAGAACTAGTCGAGACCCAGTACTTC. Amino acid sequence: CASSLSELVETQYF.

The DNA for the CDR3 is TGTGCCAGCAGTTCCGGGGGGCAGAAACATGGCTACACCTTC. It translates to CASSSGGQKHGYTF. The chain employs TRBV28 and TRBJ1-2; D perhaps matches TRBD1 (6 bases). Germline CDR1 is MDHEN and CDR2 is SYDVKM. The CDR3 length is 14 residues. The V end was cut by 4 bases, the J end by 6 bases, with 15 bases between.

This chain connects TRBV20-1 to TRBJ1-2; 7 bases line up with TRBD1. With 8 bases clipped from V and 6 bases from J, the junction kept 6 bases outside the gene matches. The CDR3 has 11 amino acids. Looked up from germline, CDR1 is DFQATT and CDR2 is SNEGSKA (reference sequence). CDR3 coding DNA: TGCAGTCCTCGGACAGGCCATGGCTACACCTTC. Amino acid sequence: CSPRTGHGYTF.

This clone was counted between two and nine times. This rearrangement joins TRBV11-2 to TRBJ1-2; D unresolved. The CDR3 runs 15 residues. The germline gives CDR1 SGHAT, CDR2 FQNNGV. The V end lost 1 base, the J end lost 4 bases, and 13 bases lay between the germline ends. CDR3: CASSLVAGSGYGYTF. The CDR3 region has the DNA TGTGCCAGCAGCTTAGTGGCAGGCTCCGGCTATGGCTACACCTTC.

The gene calls are TRBV30 and TRBJ1-3; tentatively, D is TRBD1 (6 bases). Trimming shortened V by 7 bases and J by 3 bases, and 13 bases separated the two germline ends. Germline V CDR1 and CDR2: GTSNPN, SVGIG (reference sequence). The CDR3 consists of 13 residues. The CDR3 DNA reads TGTGCCTCCCGACAGGCGGGTGGAAACACCATATATTTT. Protein: CASRQAGGNTIYF.

This clone was counted only a few times. The V gene is TRBV2, the J gene TRBJ1-5; weak D call: TRBD1 (5 bases). Trimming stripped 8 bases from V and 0 bases from J, with 14 bases between. Germline assignment: CDR1 SNHLY and CDR2 FYNNEI. CDR3 length: 15 amino acids. The CDR3 DNA is TGTGCCAGCGTTACGACCAGGGTTAGCAATCAGCCCCAGCATTTT. It is translated as CASVTTRVSNQPQHF.

This chain links TRBV5-4 with TRBJ1-3; D is unclear. V was pared by 0 bases and J by 8 bases, with 18 bases between. Germline-derived CDR1 and CDR2 are SGHNT and YYREEE (reference sequence). The CDR3 length is 16 residues. CDR3 loop: CASSLEGVRVRDTIYF. The CDR3, as DNA: TGTGCCAGCAGCTTGGAAGGAGTTCGGGTTCGGGACACCATATATTTT.

The chain couples TRBV4-1 to TRBJ2-1; TRBD1 aligns across 8 bases. Germline-derived CDR1 and CDR2 are MGHRA and YSYEKL. V was clipped by 3 bases and J by 0 bases; unmatched bases: 10. The CDR3 sequence is 18 residues long. CDR3 residues: CASSQGPPQGDSYNEQFF. The CDR3 DNA follows: TGCGCCAGCAGCCAGGGACCCCCACAGGGGGACTCCTACAATGAGCAGTTCTTC.

The gene calls are TRBV30 and TRBJ1-1; D remains ambiguous. The CDR3 length is 13 residues. V was shortened by 3 bases and J by 1 base, with 9 bases between the two germline ends. Germline CDR1 and CDR2: GTSNPN and SVGIG (reference sequence). CDR3 nucleotide sequence: TGTGCCTGGAGGGAGAACGCGAACACTGAAGCTTTCTTT. Its translation is CAWRENANTEAFF. Looking up the rest from reference TRBV30 and TRBJ1-1 gives the full variable domain: SQTIHQWPATLVQPVGSPLSLECTVEGTSNPNLYWYRQAAGRGLQLLFYSVGIGQISSEVPQNLSASRPQDRQFILSSKKLLLSDSGFYLCAWRENANTEAFFGQGTRLTVV.

About this clone: In the same sample, other DNA sequences code for this CDR3. In nucleotides, the CDR3 is TGTGCCAGCAGTTTACGGGGACAGGTATCCTACGAGCAGTACTTC. This codes for CASSLRGQVSYEQYF. The genes are TRBV27 and TRBJ2-7; 8 bases map to TRBD1. From germline, CDR1 is MNHEY and CDR2 SMNVEV (reference sequence). CDR3 size: 15 residues. The junction had 4 bases not matched to a gene; V was cut back by 2 bases and J by 1 base.

The count of this clone is one. The rearrangement links TRBV28 to TRBJ2-2, with D maybe TRBD2 (6 bases). Per the germline V gene, CDR1 is MDHEN and CDR2 is SYDVKM. The V end lost 1 base, the J end lost 2 bases, and 20 bases lay between the germline ends. The CDR3 extends over 19 amino acids. In DNA form, the CDR3 reads TGTGCCAGCAGTTTATTTGGCCGTACCGGGACTTTTAACACCGGGGAGCTGTTTTTT. It translates to CASSLFGRTGTFNTGELFF.

The rearrangement links TRBV19 to TRBJ1-2; D perhaps matches TRBD1 (6 bases). V was pared by 1 base and J by 3 bases, with 12 bases between. Germline CDR1 and CDR2: LNHDA and SQIVND (reference sequence). CDR3 size: 15 residues. The CDR3 is CASSIATGTDYGYTF. CDR3 nucleotides: TGTGCCAGTAGTATAGCTACAGGGACCGACTATGGCTACACCTTC. Using reference TRBV19 and TRBJ1-2 for the parts outside the CDR3, the full variable domain is DGGITQSPKYLFRKEGQNVTLSCEQNLNHDAMYWYRQDPGQGLRLIYYSQIVNDFQKGDIAEGYSVSREKKESFPLTVTSAQKNPTAFYLCASSIATGTDYGYTFGSGTRLTVV.

The chain couples TRBV5-4 to TRBJ1-3; possible D gene TRBD1, 5 bases. V lost 0 bases and J 2 bases, leaving 9 bases between the germline ends. Germline V lookup: CDR1 SGHNT, CDR2 YYREEE (reference sequence). The CDR3 extends over 15 amino acids. The CDR3 here is CASSLGGVPGNTIYF. In DNA, the CDR3 is TGTGCCAGCAGCTTGGGGGGGGTCCCTGGAAACACCATATATTTT. The full variable domain, rest sourced from reference TRBV5-4 and TRBJ1-3, is ETGVTQSPTHLIKTRGQQVTLRCSSQSGHNTVSWYQQALGQGPQFIFQYYREEENGRGNFPPRFSGLQFPNYSSELNVNALELDDSALYLCASSLGGVPGNTIYFGEGSWLTVV.

The V gene is TRBV19, the J gene TRBJ1-1; D is unresolved. CDR1 LNHDA and CDR2 SQIVND come from the germline V gene (reference sequence). Deletions cut 4 bases from V and 2 bases from J, with 8 bases between. The CDR3 is 13 amino acids. CDR3 bases: TGTGCCAGTAGTACGACTCTTAACACTGAAGCTTTCTTT. Translation gives CASSTTLNTEAFF.

The chain combines TRBV7-8 with TRBJ2-3, with D perhaps TRBD2 (6 bases). The germline CDR1 and CDR2 sequences are SGHVS and FQNEAQ. Trimming shortened V by 4 bases and J by 5 bases, and 16 bases separated the two germline ends. The length of the CDR3 is 15 residues. CDR3 DNA sequence: TGTGCCAGCAGCTGGACTACCCTGTTTGTAGATACGCAGTATTTT. Translating it yields CASSWTTLFVDTQYF.

The genes are TRBV5-1 and TRBJ2-2; 13 nucleotides match TRBD2. Unmatched junction bases numbered 5, after V lost 4 bases and J lost 5 bases. CDR3 length equals 16 residues. CDR1 is SGHRS, CDR2 YFSETQ, per germline. CDR3 DNA sequence: TGCGCCAGCAGCCCGGGACTAGCGGGAATTACCGGGGAGCTGTTTTTT. Translated: CASSPGLAGITGELFF.

The chain joins TRBV28 to TRBJ2-7; 12 nucleotides agree with TRBD1. This CDR3 comprises 14 residues. From germline, CDR1 is MDHEN and CDR2 SYDVKM. The junction had 2 bases not matched to a gene; V was cut back by 4 bases and J by 4 bases. CDR3 bases: TGTGCCAGCAGTTGGGACAGGGGGCTATACGAGCAGTACTTC. Its translation: CASSWDRGLYEQYF.

This clone came up once. V and J are TRBV30 and TRBJ1-2; 11 positions match TRBD1. The CDR3 extends over 14 amino acids. Germline CDR1 reads GTSNPN; CDR2 reads SVGIG (reference sequence). V shed 5 bases, J shed 5 bases, and the junction held 7 bases outside the gene matches. The CDR3 here is CAWEPGQGVYGYTF. The CDR3 coding sequence is TGTGCCTGGGAGCCGGGACAGGGGGTGTATGGCTACACCTTC.

J is TRBJ2-1 and V is TRBV6-1; D might be TRBD1 (5 bases). CDR3 length equals 18 residues. V shed 1 base and J shed 3 bases, with 19 bases lying between them. The germline gives CDR1 MNHNS, CDR2 SASEGT. The CDR3 loop is CASSEGLGAAGFYNEQFF. The DNA for the CDR3 is TGTGCCAGCAGTGAAGGGTTAGGGGCGGCTGGTTTCTACAATGAGCAGTTCTTC.

The rearrangement links TRBV5-1 to TRBJ2-3, with D hard to call. This CDR3 is 16 amino acids long. The V and J ends lost 0 bases and 1 base respectively, with 12 bases between them. Germline V gene lookup returns CDR1 SGHRS and CDR2 YFSETQ. Written as DNA, the CDR3 is TGCGCCAGCAGCTTGGGACAAGTAGTCGGCACAGATACGCAGTATTTT. Protein sequence: CASSLGQVVGTDTQYF.

This clone appeared once. V and J are TRBV9 and TRBJ1-3, with D perhaps TRBD1 (5 bases). The germline V gene has CDR1 SGDLS and CDR2 YYNGEE. V shed 0 bases and J shed 4 bases, with 17 bases lying between them. This CDR3 has 17 amino acids. The DNA for the CDR3 is TGTGCCAGCAGCGTAGGGGCCTTCGGGGGATGGGGAAACACCATATATTTT. Translated: CASSVGAFGGWGNTIYF.

CDR3 region: CASSRPMDRENGYTF. The DNA of the CDR3 is TGTGCCAGCAGCCGTCCGATGGACAGGGAGAATGGCTACACCTTC. V and J are TRBV6-6 and TRBJ1-2, with 8 nucleotides matching TRBD1. The junction had 12 bases not matched to a gene; V was cut back by 6 bases and J by 6 bases. The CDR3 sequence is 15 residues long. Germline values: CDR1 MNHNY, CDR2 SVGAGI (reference sequence).

The chain combines TRBV6-1 with TRBJ2-1; no reliable D call. The CDR3 runs to 13 residues. Between the trimmed V and J ends, which lost 4 bases and 4 bases, there was a span of 8 bases. Germline V CDR1 and CDR2: MNHNS, SASEGT. Here the CDR3 reads CASSGGEYNEQFF. The CDR3, as DNA: TGTGCCAGCAGTGGAGGTGAATACAATGAGCAGTTCTTC.

The chain combines TRBV27 with TRBJ1-6; 8 bases are shared with TRBD1. The CDR3 consists of 14 residues. From germline, CDR1 is MNHEY and CDR2 SMNVEV (reference sequence). Germline trimming cut 9 bases from V and 7 bases from J; bases unmatched to any gene: 8. The CDR3 DNA reads as TGTGCCAGTGGACAGGGTGGAGGGAATTCACCCCTCCACTTT. Translating it yields CASGQGGGNSPLHF.

The genes are TRBV10-3 and TRBJ1-5; 7 bases are a match to TRBD1. Per the germline V gene, CDR1 is ENHRY and CDR2 is SYGVKD. V lost 1 base to trimming and J lost 3 bases; unmatched junction nucleotides: 6. This CDR3 is 16 amino acids long. CDR3 residues: CAISEFQTGFNQPQHF. DNA of the CDR3: TGTGCCATCAGTGAGTTCCAGACAGGGTTCAATCAGCCCCAGCATTTT.